A selection of T cell receptor beta chains follows, all from one sample in a study of cytomegalovirus exposure and HLA in healthy donors. Method: immunoSEQ multiplex PCR; TCRdb's copy keeps in-frame clones and lacks some. The sample shows approximately 160,000 clones, roughly 96% of them seen only once. Sequencing was performed on PBMCs. The receptors were gathered from a woman aged 18-29 years in good health and CMV-seronegative. The CDR3 runs from the conserved cysteine through the conserved F or W. Fields, in order: CDR3 protein, CDR3 DNA, D gene, J gene, V gene. D genes are given only for firm matches.

CASRGLAGGPDTQYF | TGTGCCAGCAGGGGACTAGCGGGGGGGCCAGATACGCAGTATTTT | TRBD2 | TRBJ2-3 | TRBV6-1
CASSRGHLNTEAFF | TGTGCCAGCAGCCGGGGACACCTAAACACTGAAGCTTTCTTT | NA | TRBJ1-1 | TRBV2
CASSRESGNTIYF | TGTGCCAGCAGTCGGGAATCTGGAAACACCATATATTTT | NA | TRBJ1-3 | TRBV6-6
CASSLNPGIEQFF | TGCGCCAGCAGCTTGAATCCGGGAATAGAGCAGTTCTTC | NA | TRBJ2-1 | TRBV5-1
CASSHQGSEAFF | TGCGCCAGCAGCCACCAGGGCAGTGAAGCTTTCTTT | NA | TRBJ1-1 | TRBV4-1
CASSAQTGARITDTQYF | TGTGCCAGCAGCGCACAGACAGGGGCTCGAATCACAGATACGCAGTATTTT | TRBD1 | TRBJ2-3 | TRBV11-2
CASSGSGGAGTGELFF | TGTGCCAGCAGCGGTAGCGGGGGGGCGGGCACCGGGGAGCTGTTTTTT | TRBD2 | TRBJ2-2 | TRBV9
CAWDRGLSNTGELFF | TGTGCCTGGGACAGGGGGCTATCGAACACCGGGGAGCTGTTTTTT | TRBD1 | TRBJ2-2 | TRBV30
CAWSQGQGARETQYF | TGTGCCTGGAGCCAAGGACAGGGGGCGAGGGAGACCCAGTACTTC | TRBD1 | TRBJ2-5 | TRBV30
CASSPQGAGGYTF | TGCGCCAGCAGCCCACAGGGGGCGGGAGGCTACACCTTC | TRBD1 | TRBJ1-2 | TRBV5-1